This TCR beta chain was obtained from a study of human T cells and chemical hapten exposure. TCRdb called the RACE reads again in MiXCR, with one record for every CDR3 protein. This table holds around 69,000 distinct CDR3 sequences, more than 8% found once. The sample's time point: patch test 1, 2 weeks after DPC sensitization. The sample's treatment: therapeutic diphenylcyclopropenone sensitization with weekly scalp DPC. This clonotype was counted between two and nine times. The source material was whole blood, sampled in connection with sensitization to the hapten diphenylcyclopropenone (DPC). The receptor's source is a middle-aged woman with alopecia areata. Some clones in this sample may be carry-over from other donors' samples.

CDR3 sequence (DNA): TGCAGTGGGAGACAGGGGGCAGATACGCAGTATTTT. It encodes CSGRQGADTQYF. This chain links TRBV20-1 with TRBJ2-3; 9 nucleotides line up with TRBD1. Germline loops: CDR1 DFQATT, CDR2 SNEGSKA (reference sequence). The CDR3 has 12 amino acids. V lost 7 bases, J lost 4 bases, and 3 bases stayed unmatched.